A single sample is the source of the 27 T cell receptor beta chains below, sequenced in a study of shared clonotypes between healthy human individuals (dated by TCRdb to about 2020). Library prep was done by the immunoSEQ multiplex PCR assay. What TCRdb holds here is the immuneACCESS table cut down to in-frame rearrangements. Part of the clones is not present; checked against another copy, under half of the missing clones reflect an unresolved V gene, and the others are unexplained. The sample includes 150,000 to 200,000 clones, with over 85% observed a single time. In total, the top ten clones hold more than 0.065% of the sample. Source material: naive CD4+ T cells sorted from blood. In light of the paper, this sample's cell subset or site label describes: CD45RA+ positively selected. The receptor source for this set is a woman between 25 and 40 years old in good health.

With respect to this clone: A read error may account for a junction end that differs from germline. The rearrangement uses TRBV5-1 and TRBJ2-3; 10 positions match TRBD2. Germline lookup yields CDR1 SGHRS and CDR2 YFSETQ. The length of the CDR3 is 13 residues. The CDR3 sequence is CASEREGTYTQYF. CDR3 sequence (DNA): TGCGCCAGCGAGCGGGAGGGCACATATACGCAGTATTTT. Looking up the rest from reference TRBV5-1 and TRBJ2-3 gives the full variable domain: KAGVTQTPRYLIKTRGQQVTLSCSPISGHRSVSWYQQTPGQGLQFLFEYFSETQRNKGNFPGRFSGRQFSNSRSEMNVSTLELGDSALYLCASEREGTYTQYFGPGTRLTVL.

The V gene is TRBV13, the J gene TRBJ1-3; unclear D gene. V shed 3 bases and J shed 4 bases, with 4 bases lying between them. Germline values: CDR1 PRHDT, CDR2 FYEKMQ (reference sequence). The CDR3 loop spans 12 amino acids. This CDR3 is CASSLGGNTIYF. In DNA form, the CDR3 reads TGTGCCAGCAGCTTGGGAGGAAACACCATATATTTT.

The V call is TRBV2, the J call TRBJ2-7, with a possible D match to TRBD1 (6 bases). The CDR3 extends over 15 amino acids. V was shortened by 1 base and J by 3 bases, with 13 bases between the two germline ends. Germline values: CDR1 SNHLY, CDR2 FYNNEI. The CDR3 DNA reads as TGTGCCAGCAGTGAAGAGGCAGGGGTCTACTACGAGCAGTACTTC. Its translation: CASSEEAGVYYEQYF.

The V and J genes are TRBV7-2 and TRBJ2-3; no clear D. Germline CDR1 reads SGHTA; CDR2 reads FQGNSA. The CDR3 runs to 14 residues. The V gene lost 0 bases and the J gene lost 5 bases, with 9 bases spanning the gap. CDR3 residues: CASSLARGGDTQYF. CDR3 coding DNA: TGTGCCAGCAGCTTAGCTCGAGGTGGAGATACGCAGTATTTT.

The chain couples TRBV28 to TRBJ2-7; 7 bases agree with TRBD1. V lost 10 bases and J lost 2; bases outside the gene matches: 2. There are 11 residues in the CDR3. Germline assignment: CDR1 MDHEN and CDR2 SYDVKM. The CDR3 region is CATGTAYEQYF. Written as DNA, the CDR3 is TGTGCCACCGGGACAGCCTACGAGCAGTACTTC.

The chain uses TRBV4-1 and TRBJ2-2, with 16 bases fitting TRBD2. The V segment lost 4 bases and the J segment 3 bases; nucleotides outside the gene matches: 8. Germline V gene sequence: CDR1 MGHRA, CDR2 YSYEKL. The CDR3 is made up of 19 amino acids. CDR3 sequence reads: CASSPGGLAGGRDTGELFF. The CDR3 DNA is TGCGCCAGCAGCCCGGGGGGACTAGCGGGAGGGCGGGACACCGGGGAGCTGTTTTTT.

The rearrangement joins TRBV6-1 to TRBJ2-3; D may be TRBD1 or TRBD2 (5 bases each). Trimming took 4 bases from V and 2 from J, leaving 19 bases between them. CDR3 length: 17 amino acids. Germline V gives CDR1 MNHNS, CDR2 SASEGT. CDR3 in DNA: TGTGCCAGCAGTGTGAGGGTACTAGGACACCTCACAGATACGCAGTATTTT. Amino acids: CASSVRVLGHLTDTQYF.

The rearrangement joins TRBV10-3 to TRBJ1-4; D gene uncertain. The germline gives CDR1 ENHRY, CDR2 SYGVKD. The CDR3 loop spans 14 amino acids. V was trimmed by 2 bases and J by 4 bases, leaving 8 bases between them. CDR3 in DNA: TGTGCCATCAGTGAGACAGAGGATAATGAAAAACTGTTTTTT. Amino acids: CAISETEDNEKLFF.

The chain joins TRBV4-2 to TRBJ1-1; D not resolved. Germline-derived CDR1 and CDR2 are LGHNA and YNFKEQ. V was pared by 1 base and J by 1 base, with 7 bases between. This CDR3 is 14 amino acids long. The CDR3 coding sequence is TGTGCCAGCAGCCAAGTTAAGGGGAACACTGAAGCTTTCTTT. Translating it yields CASSQVKGNTEAFF.

The chain is built from TRBV5-8 and TRBJ1-1; possibly TRBD1 for D (5 bases). CDR3 size: 14 residues. Looked up from germline, CDR1 is SGHTS and CDR2 is YDEGEE. V was clipped by 1 base and J by 10 bases, with 17 bases between them. The CDR3 nucleotides read TGTGCCAGCAGCTTGTTGCCAGGAGGGGTTGGAGCTTTCTTT. Protein product: CASSLLPGGVGAFF.

CDR3 in DNA: TGTGCCAGCAGCTTAGATAGGGGTAGAGGCTACACCTTC. Protein: CASSLDRGRGYTF. The genes are TRBV7-2 and TRBJ1-2; tentative D call: TRBD1 (5 bases). Germline V gives CDR1 SGHTA, CDR2 FQGNSA. This CDR3 comprises 13 residues. The germline V and J ends were trimmed by 1 base and 8 bases, with 11 bases remaining between them.

The rearrangement uses TRBV7-2 and TRBJ2-1; 11 bases match TRBD2. Germline V gene lookup returns CDR1 SGHTA and CDR2 FQGNSA. Trimming took 5 bases from V and 3 from J; bases not matched to a gene: 9. CDR3 length: 17 amino acids. The CDR3 reads CASSGRTSGRRYNEQFF. The DNA for the CDR3 is TGTGCCAGCAGCGGGAGAACTAGCGGGAGACGCTACAATGAGCAGTTCTTC.

The V gene is TRBV28, the J gene TRBJ2-5, with 12 bases fitting TRBD2. The DNA matches TRBJ2-7 better at its end, which makes the J call doubtful. Per the germline V gene, CDR1 is MDHEN and CDR2 is SYDVKM. The CDR3 runs to 15 residues. The CDR3 sequence: CASSSPTSGSYEQYF. As DNA, the CDR3 is TGTGCCAGCAGTTCACCGACTAGCGGGAGCTACGAGCAGTACTTC.

The rearrangement joins TRBV6-6 to TRBJ1-1; 7 nucleotides agree with TRBD1. V dropped 6 bases and J dropped 3; count of bases not matched to a gene: 7. This CDR3 comprises 14 residues. Looked up from germline, CDR1 is MNHNY and CDR2 is SVGAGI (reference sequence). The CDR3 nucleotides are TGTGCCAGCAGCCCCAGGGGGGGGGACACTGAAGCTTTCTTT. This translates into CASSPRGGDTEAFF.

The chain links TRBV6-5 to TRBJ2-7, with 9 bases fitting TRBD1. Germline CDR1 and CDR2: MNHEY and SVGAGI. This CDR3 contains 15 residues. V dropped 5 bases and J dropped 0; count of bases not matched to a gene: 5. The DNA of the CDR3 is TGTGCCAGCAGTCGCCCGGGACAGGGCTCCTACGAGCAGTACTTC. This gives the protein CASSRPGQGSYEQYF.

This chain joins TRBV27 and TRBJ1-1; D might be TRBD1 (6 bases). Germline lookup yields CDR1 MNHEY and CDR2 SMNVEV (reference sequence). This CDR3 region has 16 residues. V was cut by 5 bases and J by 5 bases, with 21 bases left in between. The CDR3 region is CASSRWDAPRGTEAFF. CDR3 coding DNA: TGTGCCAGCAGTCGATGGGACGCCCCAAGGGGGACTGAAGCTTTCTTT.

CDR3 DNA sequence: TGTGCCAGCAGCTCCGGACAGCTTACCTACGAGCAGTACTTC. Encoded protein: CASSSGQLTYEQYF. The rearrangement joins TRBV5-4 to TRBJ2-7; TRBD1 might be the D (6 bases). Per germline, CDR1 SGHNT and CDR2 YYREEE (reference sequence). Trimming removed 3 bases from V and 2 bases from J, with 12 bases in between. CDR3 length: 14 residues.

This chain joins TRBV28 and TRBJ1-5, with a weak D call TRBD1 (6 bases). The CDR3 has 15 amino acids. Per germline, CDR1 MDHEN and CDR2 SYDVKM. V lost 6 bases to trimming and J lost 1 base, with 13 bases between them. CDR3: CASRIGGESNQPQHF. The CDR3 region has the DNA TGTGCCAGCAGAATAGGGGGAGAGAGCAATCAGCCCCAGCATTTT.

The chain uses TRBV11-3 and TRBJ1-1; perhaps TRBD1 as D (5 bases). There are 13 residues in the CDR3. CDR1 is SGHNT and CDR2 is YENEEA in the germline V gene. The V and J ends lost 1 base and 5 bases respectively, with 8 bases between them. The CDR3 reads CASSLAGATEAFF. The CDR3 DNA reads TGTGCCAGCAGCTTAGCCGGGGCGACTGAAGCTTTCTTT.

The chain links TRBV7-2 to TRBJ1-3, with 7 nucleotides matching TRBD1. CDR3 length: 15 amino acids. Germline-derived CDR1 and CDR2 are SGHTA and FQGNSA. V lost 3 bases, J lost 0 bases, and 2 bases stayed unmatched. The CDR3 nucleotides are TGTGCCAGCAGCTTGGGACAGTTCTCTGGAAACACCATATATTTT. Translating gives CASSLGQFSGNTIYF.

The chain combines TRBV7-2 with TRBJ2-2; 9 positions match TRBD2. The CDR3 loop spans 16 amino acids. V lost 4 bases, J lost 4 bases, and 7 bases stayed unmatched. The germline V gene encodes CDR1 SGHTA and CDR2 FQGNSA. The CDR3 bases are TGTGCCAGCAGCTGGACGATAGCGGGAGCCACCGGGGAGCTGTTTTTT. Its translation: CASSWTIAGATGELFF.

This chain links TRBV30 with TRBJ1-1; a possible D gene is TRBD1 (5 bases). Between the trimmed V and J ends, which lost 2 bases and 7 bases, there was a span of 11 bases. Germline V gives CDR1 GTSNPN, CDR2 SVGIG (reference sequence). The CDR3 has 12 amino acids. The CDR3 reads CAWSLGEGEAFF. CDR3 nucleotide sequence: TGTGCCTGGAGTCTGGGGGAGGGTGAAGCTTTCTTT.

This chain uses TRBV27 with TRBJ1-1; 9 bases are shared with TRBD1. This CDR3 is built from 13 residues. V lost 5 bases, J lost 3 bases, and 1 base stayed unmatched. CDR1 is MNHEY, CDR2 SMNVEV, per germline (reference sequence). This CDR3 reads CASSRQGDTEAFF. CDR3 sequence (DNA): TGTGCCAGCAGTCGACAGGGGGACACTGAAGCTTTCTTT.

The chain is built from TRBV5-1 and TRBJ2-7; D is uncertain. Germline V lookup: CDR1 SGHRS, CDR2 YFSETQ. V dropped 0 bases and J dropped 6 bases, with 13 bases sitting between them. The CDR3 sequence is 14 residues long. The chain's CDR3 is CASSLAPGSPEQYF. The CDR3, as DNA: TGCGCCAGCAGCTTGGCACCTGGGTCGCCCGAGCAGTACTTC.

This clone was seen only once. This sequence joins TRBV7-3 and TRBJ2-3; maybe TRBD2 (6 bases). V was shortened by 5 bases and J by 2 bases, with 11 bases between the two germline ends. Germline V gene lookup returns CDR1 SGHTA and CDR2 FQGTGA. The CDR3 runs to 14 residues. The DNA of the CDR3 is TGTGCCAGCAGCCCGGCGGGAACCACAGATACGCAGTATTTT. Protein sequence: CASSPAGTTDTQYF.

The chain links TRBV6-5 to TRBJ1-5; possibly TRBD1 for D (5 bases). V was shortened by 4 bases and J by 0 bases, with 7 bases between the two germline ends. The V gene's germline CDR1 is MNHEY and CDR2 SVGAGI. This CDR3 region has 14 residues. Here the CDR3 DNA reads TGTGCCAGCAGTTCGACAGTTAGCAATCAGCCCCAGCATTTT. Amino acid sequence: CASSSTVSNQPQHF.

V usage is TRBV5-1 and J usage is TRBJ2-5; D ambiguous. The J call may be faulty, since TRBJ2-7 better matches the DNA end. This CDR3 contains 15 residues. CDR1 and CDR2 from the germline V gene are SGHRS and YFSETQ. The CDR3 region has the DNA TGCGCCAGCAGCTTGGGTAGTCCTCCCTGGGGCGAGCAGTACTTC. It specifies CASSLGSPPWGEQYF.